This T cell receptor (beta chain) appears in the sequencing data of a study of blood T cell repertoires in COVID-19. Study-wide background: PBMCs, B-cell-depleted T cells, or T cells provided the cDNA or gDNA that made up the material.

Clones were sequenced by immunoSEQ multiplex PCR, and TCRdb holds only the in-frame ones, with some missing. The repertoire holds 150,000 or so clones, roughly 90% seen once, with 6.6% in the top ten. In terms of age and location, participants ranged from roughly 18 to 90 years and lived in under 30 US areas. Participant-given clinical history determined each cohort assignment. Either two negative PCRs, clearance, or symptom resolution qualified Cohort 3 donors as recovered. This clone was seen only once. The receptor's source is a woman between 50 and 59 years old who had recovered from COVID-19. The sample comprised PBMCs or T cells enriched from blood (not recorded which).

CDR3 amino acids: CASSFTGGRDNEQFF. Written as DNA, the CDR3 is TGTGCCAGCAGCTTCACGGGGGGTCGGGACAATGAGCAGTTCTTC. This chain joins TRBV11-2 and TRBJ2-1; 7 bases line up with TRBD2. J gave up 5 bases and V 3 bases, and 7 bases lay outside the gene matches. The CDR3 length is 15 residues. The germline V gene encodes CDR1 SGHAT and CDR2 FQNNGV.